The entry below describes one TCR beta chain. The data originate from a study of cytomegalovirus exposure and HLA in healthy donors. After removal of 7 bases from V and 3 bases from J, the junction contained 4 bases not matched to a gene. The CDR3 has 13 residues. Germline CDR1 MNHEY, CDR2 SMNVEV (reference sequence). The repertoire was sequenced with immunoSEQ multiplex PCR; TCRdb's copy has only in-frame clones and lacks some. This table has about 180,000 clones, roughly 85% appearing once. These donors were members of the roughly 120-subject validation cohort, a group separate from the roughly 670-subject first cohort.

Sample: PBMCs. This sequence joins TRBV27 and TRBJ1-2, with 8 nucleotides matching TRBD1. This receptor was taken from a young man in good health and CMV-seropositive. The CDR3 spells CASKGQGDYGYTF. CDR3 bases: TGTGCCAGCAAAGGACAGGGTGACTATGGCTACACCTTC.